The rows below give T cell receptor beta chains drawn from one sample of a study of regulatory T cells in long-lasting Graves disease. TCRdb re-analysed the multiplex PCR reads in MiXCR, keeping a single row per CDR3 protein. In the table there are roughly 360,000 distinct CDR3 sequences, over 9.5% of which are singletons. The same data also went into a second study, on T cells in Graves' hyperthyroidism and ophthalmopathy.

The input for sequencing was peripheral blood mononuclear cells (PBMCs), taken at new diagnosis, from a patient treated with antithyroid drugs. The receptors derive from a young woman with Graves disease. Each CDR3 is given with its conserved first and last residue. Each record gives: V gene, clone size, D gene, J gene, CDR3 DNA, CDR3 protein. The D gene is left open where the match is weak. Rows may omit the clone size; those that give it use once, few, many or a size class.

v_call: TRBV29-1; clone_size: -; d_call: -; j_call: TRBJ2-5; cdr3_nt: TGCAGCGTTGAAGCGGGGGCCCAAGAGACCCAGTACTTC; cdr3_aa: CSVEAGAQETQYF
v_call: TRBV7-6; clone_size: few; d_call: -; j_call: TRBJ2-2; cdr3_nt: TGTGCCAGCAGCTTATCCTCCGACGGGACGCTGACCGGGGAGCTGTTTTTT; cdr3_aa: CASSLSSDGTLTGELFF
v_call: TRBV20-1; clone_size: few; d_call: -; j_call: TRBJ2-5; cdr3_nt: TGCAGTGCACGGAATTGGCCACTGAGAGAGACCCAGTACTTC; cdr3_aa: CSARNWPLRETQYF
v_call: TRBV5-1; clone_size: many; d_call: TRBD1; j_call: TRBJ2-5; cdr3_nt: TGCGCCAGCAGCTTGGACGAGACAGGGCTCCGCGGGACCCAGTACTTC; cdr3_aa: CASSLDETGLRGTQYF
v_call: TRBV6-2/TRBV6-3; clone_size: -; d_call: TRBD2; j_call: TRBJ2-2; cdr3_nt: TGTGCCAGCAGCACCGGGACTAGGAGAAAGCTGTTTTTT; cdr3_aa: CASSTGTRRKLFF
v_call: TRBV20-1; clone_size: -; d_call: -; j_call: TRBJ2-6; cdr3_nt: TGCAGTGCTAGCCCGCCTAGCCTACCCCACGTCCTGACTTTC; cdr3_aa: CSASPPSLPHVLTF
v_call: TRBV3-1; clone_size: many; d_call: TRBD2; j_call: TRBJ2-1; cdr3_nt: TGTGCCAGCAGCAATATGGCGGGAGGGCTTAGGGATGAGCAGTTCTTC; cdr3_aa: CASSNMAGGLRDEQFF
v_call: TRBV29-1; clone_size: many; d_call: -; j_call: TRBJ2-1; cdr3_nt: TGCAGCGTCAGGGTGGACGGCGGTTACAATGAGCAGTTCTTC; cdr3_aa: CSVRVDGGYNEQFF
v_call: TRBV10-3; clone_size: few; d_call: -; j_call: TRBJ2-1; cdr3_nt: TGTGCCGTCCATGGACGTGGGGTGTACAATGAGCAGTTCTTC; cdr3_aa: CAVHGRGVYNEQFF
v_call: TRBV28; clone_size: many; d_call: TRBD2; j_call: TRBJ2-4; cdr3_nt: TGTGCCAGCAGTTTTCTAGCGGGAGAGAGCATTCAGTACTTC; cdr3_aa: CASSFLAGESIQYF
v_call: TRBV6-5; clone_size: many; d_call: -; j_call: TRBJ2-1; cdr3_nt: TGTGCCAGCAGTTACGAGCAGGGCTCCTACAATGAGCAGTTCTTC; cdr3_aa: CASSYEQGSYNEQFF
v_call: TRBV11-2; clone_size: many; d_call: TRBD1; j_call: TRBJ2-7; cdr3_nt: TGTGCCAGCAGCGGGACAGAAGACGAGCAGTACTTC; cdr3_aa: CASSGTEDEQYF
v_call: TRBV28; clone_size: many; d_call: TRBD1; j_call: TRBJ2-1; cdr3_nt: TGTGCCAGCAGCCGACCGGGGACAGTGTACAATGAGCAGTTCTTC; cdr3_aa: CASSRPGTVYNEQFF
v_call: TRBV6-2/TRBV6-3; clone_size: many; d_call: TRBD2; j_call: TRBJ2-5; cdr3_nt: TGTGCCAGCAGTTACTCTGGCGGGGGGTACCAAGAGACCCAGTACTTC; cdr3_aa: CASSYSGGGYQETQYF
v_call: TRBV6-2/TRBV6-3; clone_size: few; d_call: -; j_call: TRBJ1-2; cdr3_nt: TGTGCCAGCAGTGACAGCGCCAACTATGGCTACACCTTC; cdr3_aa: CASSDSANYGYTF
v_call: TRBV7-2; clone_size: many; d_call: -; j_call: TRBJ1-5; cdr3_nt: TGTGCCAGCAGCTCGCGGGCCGCCAATCAGCCCCAGCATTTT; cdr3_aa: CASSSRAANQPQHF
v_call: TRBV7-3; clone_size: many; d_call: -; j_call: TRBJ2-1; cdr3_nt: TGTGCCAGCAGCCCGGGACTGCCGAATGAGCAGTTCTTC; cdr3_aa: CASSPGLPNEQFF
v_call: TRBV10-2; clone_size: -; d_call: TRBD1; j_call: TRBJ1-5; cdr3_nt: TGCGCCAGCGGGACAGGGGGAGATCAGCCCCAGCATTTT; cdr3_aa: CASGTGGDQPQHF
v_call: TRBV9; clone_size: few; d_call: -; j_call: TRBJ2-1; cdr3_nt: TGTGCCAGCAGCGTAGAAAGGGGGGCAGGGGTGAACAATGAGCAGTTCTTC; cdr3_aa: CASSVERGAGVNNEQFF
v_call: TRBV6-1; clone_size: -; d_call: -; j_call: TRBJ1-4; cdr3_nt: TGTGCCAGCAGACTCCCCCTAGCAGGGGAGGCTAATGAAAAACTGTTTTTT; cdr3_aa: CASRLPLAGEANEKLFF
v_call: TRBV20-1; clone_size: -; d_call: TRBD2; j_call: TRBJ2-1; cdr3_nt: TGCAGTGCTAGAGATCCGGGAGGTCTAGGACTAGCGACCTTAATCGGGGGCGATGAGCAGTTCTTC; cdr3_aa: CSARDPGGLGLATLIGGDEQFF
v_call: TRBV7-8; clone_size: -; d_call: -; j_call: TRBJ2-1; cdr3_nt: TGTGCCAGCAGCTTTTCCCTACGGAATGAGCAGTTCTTC; cdr3_aa: CASSFSLRNEQFF
v_call: TRBV19; clone_size: many; d_call: -; j_call: TRBJ2-1; cdr3_nt: TGTGCCAGTAGTATTATATCGGGAATCTACAATGAGCAGTTCTTC; cdr3_aa: CASSIISGIYNEQFF
v_call: TRBV11-1; clone_size: many; d_call: -; j_call: TRBJ1-1; cdr3_nt: TGTGCCAGCAGCTTAGCGGCAGGGATGAACACTGAAGCTTTCTTT; cdr3_aa: CASSLAAGMNTEAFF
v_call: TRBV20-1; clone_size: few; d_call: -; j_call: TRBJ2-3; cdr3_nt: TGCAGTGCTAGTGCCCCGAGTCCGGGGAACACAGATACGCAGTATTTT; cdr3_aa: CSASAPSPGNTDTQYF
v_call: TRBV7-6; clone_size: -; d_call: -; j_call: TRBJ1-3; cdr3_nt: TGTGCCAGCAGCTTAATGGAGGGAGCGGGAAACACCATATATTTT; cdr3_aa: CASSLMEGAGNTIYF
v_call: TRBV19; clone_size: few; d_call: -; j_call: TRBJ1-5; cdr3_nt: TGTGCCGGAAAGGACACTTATAGCAATCAGCCCCAGCATTTT; cdr3_aa: CAGKDTYSNQPQHF
v_call: TRBV4-2; clone_size: -; d_call: TRBD2; j_call: TRBJ2-1; cdr3_nt: TGTGCCAGCAGCGTTCTCGCGGGAGGTGTATATGAGCAGTTCTTC; cdr3_aa: CASSVLAGGVYEQFF
v_call: TRBV10-3; clone_size: many; d_call: -; j_call: TRBJ1-4; cdr3_nt: TGTGCCATCAGTGAGTCGACCCGGGCCATTAATGAAAAACTGTTTTTT; cdr3_aa: CAISESTRAINEKLFF
v_call: TRBV6-2/TRBV6-3; clone_size: many; d_call: TRBD2; j_call: TRBJ2-1; cdr3_nt: TGTGCCAGCAGTTACGGAAGGGTTAGCGGGAGCTCCTACAATGAGCAGTTCTTC; cdr3_aa: CASSYGRVSGSSYNEQFF
v_call: TRBV5-1; clone_size: many; d_call: -; j_call: TRBJ1-5; cdr3_nt: TGCGCCAGCAGCTTAACGACGGGGAATCAGCCCCAGCATTTT; cdr3_aa: CASSLTTGNQPQHF
v_call: TRBV4-3; clone_size: -; d_call: -; j_call: TRBJ1-1; cdr3_nt: TGCGCCAGCAGCCAAGTCGGGGCAGGCCGGACTGAAGCTTTCTTT; cdr3_aa: CASSQVGAGRTEAFF
v_call: TRBV5-6; clone_size: many; d_call: -; j_call: TRBJ2-5; cdr3_nt: TGTGCCAGCAGCTGGTTAGAGACCCAGTACTTC; cdr3_aa: CASSWLETQYF
v_call: TRBV6-1; clone_size: many; d_call: -; j_call: TRBJ2-3; cdr3_nt: TGTGCCAGCAGCAAAATCGCCCCTGGAGGTACGCAGTATTTT; cdr3_aa: CASSKIAPGGTQYF
v_call: TRBV20-1; clone_size: many; d_call: -; j_call: TRBJ1-2; cdr3_nt: TGCAGTGCCCGGAAAGAGCGCACGTACTATGGCTACACCTTC; cdr3_aa: CSARKERTYYGYTF
v_call: TRBV4-1; clone_size: many; d_call: -; j_call: TRBJ1-5; cdr3_nt: TGCGCCAGCAGCCAGGGTCTACCGTACAATCAGCCCCAGCATTTT; cdr3_aa: CASSQGLPYNQPQHF
v_call: TRBV7-2; clone_size: many; d_call: -; j_call: TRBJ2-2; cdr3_nt: TGTGCCAGCAGCTTAGACGGCTTTAACACCGGGGAGCTGTTTTTT; cdr3_aa: CASSLDGFNTGELFF
v_call: TRBV28; clone_size: -; d_call: TRBD1; j_call: TRBJ1-6; cdr3_nt: TGTGCCAGCAGTTTGCCAGGGGGTGCAGAGAGTTCACCCCTCCACTTT; cdr3_aa: CASSLPGGAESSPLHF
v_call: TRBV7-2; clone_size: many; d_call: TRBD2; j_call: TRBJ2-1; cdr3_nt: TGTGCCAGCAGCGGGACTAGCGGTAACAATGAGCAGTTCTTC; cdr3_aa: CASSGTSGNNEQFF
v_call: TRBV9; clone_size: many; d_call: TRBD2; j_call: TRBJ2-1; cdr3_nt: TGTGCCAGCAGCACAGAAATAGCGGGGTCCAGCTATGAGCAGTTCTTC; cdr3_aa: CASSTEIAGSSYEQFF
v_call: TRBV5-1; clone_size: many; d_call: TRBD2; j_call: TRBJ2-3; cdr3_nt: TGCGCCAGCAGCTCTAGCGGGGAGGGATATACGCAGTATTTT; cdr3_aa: CASSSSGEGYTQYF
v_call: TRBV10-3; clone_size: many; d_call: -; j_call: TRBJ2-7; cdr3_nt: TGTGCCCTAGGGGCGACGGAACCTACCTACGAGCAGTACTTC; cdr3_aa: CALGATEPTYEQYF
v_call: TRBV7-2; clone_size: many; d_call: -; j_call: TRBJ2-1; cdr3_nt: TGTGCCAGCAGCTTAGGTGAGGGGTTCGGCTCCTACAATGAGCAGTTCTTC; cdr3_aa: CASSLGEGFGSYNEQFF
v_call: TRBV13; clone_size: many; d_call: TRBD1; j_call: TRBJ2-1; cdr3_nt: TGTGCCAGCAGCTCGATAGGGGGGACAGGGGCTCATTACAATGAGCAGTTCTTC; cdr3_aa: CASSSIGGTGAHYNEQFF
v_call: TRBV20-1; clone_size: many; d_call: -; j_call: TRBJ1-2; cdr3_nt: TGCAGTGCTAGAACCAAAGACGGGTTTGGCTATGGCTACACCTTC; cdr3_aa: CSARTKDGFGYGYTF
v_call: TRBV27; clone_size: many; d_call: TRBD2; j_call: TRBJ2-1; cdr3_nt: TGTGCCAGCAGTACTCAAAGCGGGAGGGGGCACAATGAGCAGTTCTTC; cdr3_aa: CASSTQSGRGHNEQFF
v_call: TRBV7-9; clone_size: many; d_call: TRBD2; j_call: TRBJ2-5; cdr3_nt: TGTGCCAGCAGCCTCTATACGGGGGGCCAAGAGACCCAGTACTTC; cdr3_aa: CASSLYTGGQETQYF
v_call: TRBV3-1; clone_size: many; d_call: TRBD1; j_call: TRBJ2-1; cdr3_nt: TGTGCCAGCAGCCAAGATCCAGGGGGCTACAATGAGCAGTTCTTC; cdr3_aa: CASSQDPGGYNEQFF
v_call: TRBV12-3/TRBV12-4; clone_size: many; d_call: -; j_call: TRBJ1-1; cdr3_nt: TGTGCCAGCAGTTTTAAGGGTGGGGGCGGCACTGAAGCTTTCTTT; cdr3_aa: CASSFKGGGGTEAFF
v_call: TRBV28; clone_size: -; d_call: -; j_call: TRBJ2-7; cdr3_nt: TGTGCCAGCAGTACGACAGGCCTCTCCTACGAGCAGTACTTC; cdr3_aa: CASSTTGLSYEQYF
v_call: TRBV2; clone_size: -; d_call: TRBD1; j_call: TRBJ1-4; cdr3_nt: TGTGCCAGCAGTATCAGGGGGAAACTGTTTTTT; cdr3_aa: CASSIRGKLFF
v_call: TRBV4-1; clone_size: few; d_call: -; j_call: TRBJ2-1; cdr3_nt: TGCGCCAGCAGCCAAGGCGGGGTCAATGAGCAGTTCTTC; cdr3_aa: CASSQGGVNEQFF
v_call: TRBV6-1; clone_size: many; d_call: TRBD1; j_call: TRBJ2-5; cdr3_nt: TGTGCCAGCAGACTACAGGGGGGAGAGACCCAGTACTTC; cdr3_aa: CASRLQGGETQYF
v_call: TRBV27; clone_size: many; d_call: -; j_call: TRBJ1-2; cdr3_nt: TGTGCCAGCAGTTTGACGTATAGAAACCCTAACTATGGCTACACCTTC; cdr3_aa: CASSLTYRNPNYGYTF
v_call: TRBV30; clone_size: many; d_call: -; j_call: TRBJ1-2; cdr3_nt: TGTGCCGGACGAGCAGGATCCTTGGGCTACACCTTC; cdr3_aa: CAGRAGSLGYTF
v_call: TRBV20-1; clone_size: -; d_call: -; j_call: TRBJ2-1; cdr3_nt: TGCAGTGCTAGAGATCGGCTTTCTTTAAACAATGAGCAGTTCTTC; cdr3_aa: CSARDRLSLNNEQFF
v_call: TRBV6-1; clone_size: many; d_call: -; j_call: TRBJ2-2; cdr3_nt: TGTGCCAGCAGTAGTAGGGACGGGAACCCCACCGGGGAGCTGTTTTTT; cdr3_aa: CASSSRDGNPTGELFF